The rows below give T cell receptor beta chains drawn from one sample of a study of early T cells in non-severe SARS-CoV-2 infection. TCRdb re-called the 5' RACE reads through MiXCR, storing one row per CDR3 protein. This repertoire shows under 90,000 distinct CDR3 sequences, approximately 13% found once; its top ten account for about 6.4%. Sequencing was carried out using whole blood. The receptors derive from an adult who was a healthcare worker with PCR-confirmed SARS-CoV-2 infection or an uninfected control (not recorded which). Each CDR3 is given with its conserved first and last residue. The D gene is left open where the match is weak. Only part of the rows carry a size: once, few, many, or a class if the clone is expanded.

D gene	J gene	V gene	clone size	CDR3 DNA	CDR3 protein
NA	TRBJ1-1	TRBV6-2/TRBV6-3	few	TGTGCCAGCAGTTACTCGAGCAGCACTGAAGCTTTCTTT	CASSYSSSTEAFF
NA	TRBJ1-1	TRBV7-3	few	TGTGCCAGCAGCCCCTGGACGAACACTGAAGCTTTCTTT	CASSPWTNTEAFF
NA	TRBJ2-2	TRBV7-6	few	TGTGCCAGCAGCCGGCGGACGGCGGGCTCCGCCGGGGAGCTGTTTTTT	CASSRRTAGSAGELFF
TRBD1	TRBJ1-2	TRBV5-1	many	TGCGCCAGCAGCACTCCGGGACAGGGGATCTATGGCTACACCTTC	CASSTPGQGIYGYTF
NA	TRBJ2-7	TRBV4-1	NA	TGCGCCAGCAGCCAAGATCTGAACCCGTACTACGAGCAGTACTTC	CASSQDLNPYYEQYF
NA	TRBJ2-1	TRBV5-8	many	TGTGCCAGCAGCCCCCGGACGCCGAACAATGAGCAGTTCTTC	CASSPRTPNNEQFF
TRBD2	TRBJ2-3	TRBV9	NA	TGTGCCAGCAGCGTAGGCGTAGCGGGGGGGGCAGATACGCAGTATTTT	CASSVGVAGGADTQYF
TRBD1	TRBJ2-2	TRBV7-9	few	TGTGCCAGCAGCCATCGGACAGGGATAAGCACCGGGGAGCTGTTTTTT	CASSHRTGISTGELFF
NA	TRBJ2-1	TRBV15	few	TGTGCCACCAGCAGAGAGGGGGACTACAATGAGCAGTTCTTC	CATSREGDYNEQFF
TRBD1	TRBJ1-1	TRBV9	NA	TGTGCCAGCAGCCGACAGGGGGAAGGCACTGAAGCTTTCTTT	CASSRQGEGTEAFF
NA	TRBJ2-2	TRBV6-5	NA	TGTGCCAGCAGTTACAGGGAACACACCGGGGAGCTGTTTTTT	CASSYREHTGELFF
NA	TRBJ1-1	TRBV5-1	NA	TGCGCCAGCGCTCCGAGTATGAACACTGAAGCTTTCTTT	CASAPSMNTEAFF
NA	TRBJ2-5	TRBV25-1	many	TGTGCCAGCAGTGGGCCCCGAGAGACCCAGTACTTC	CASSGPRETQYF
NA	TRBJ2-1	TRBV12-3/TRBV12-4	NA	TGTGCCAGCAGCACCGGGGGCTACAATGAGCAGTTCTTC	CASSTGGYNEQFF
NA	TRBJ1-1	TRBV7-6	many	TGTGCCAGCAGTGGAGTCGAGAACACTGAAGCTTTCTTT	CASSGVENTEAFF
TRBD2	TRBJ2-1	TRBV18	many	TGTGCCAGCTCACCAGTTGCTAGCGGGAGGGACAATGAGCAGTTCTTC	CASSPVASGRDNEQFF
NA	TRBJ1-3	TRBV7-7	NA	TGTGCCAGCAGCATACGGGACACCGGCTCTGGAAACACCATATATTTT	CASSIRDTGSGNTIYF
TRBD1	TRBJ2-1	TRBV14	NA	TGTGCCAGCAGCCAAGATCCCCGGACAGGGAACAATGAGCAGTTCTTC	CASSQDPRTGNNEQFF
NA	TRBJ1-1	TRBV7-9	few	TGTGCCAGCAGCTTAGGAGGACAGCGGTTAGCTTTCTTT	CASSLGGQRLAFF
NA	TRBJ2-3	TRBV18	NA	TGTGCCAGCTCACCACTTTCAGGCAAGGCAGATACGCAGTATTTT	CASSPLSGKADTQYF
TRBD1	TRBJ1-5	TRBV12-3/TRBV12-4	many	TGTGCCAGCAGCTCCGGACAGGGCAATCAGCCCCAGCATTTT	CASSSGQGNQPQHF
NA	TRBJ2-5	TRBV27	NA	TGTGCCAGCAGTTTAAAGAGCGGTAACCAAGAGACCCAGTACTTC	CASSLKSGNQETQYF
NA	TRBJ2-3	TRBV2	few	TGTGCCAGCAGTGCTCAGGCCCTTAGCACAGATACGCAGTATTTT	CASSAQALSTDTQYF
NA	TRBJ2-1	TRBV28	many	TGTGCCAGCCGCCGCTTGAGCCTTGTCCGGGACAATGAGCAGTTCTTC	CASRRLSLVRDNEQFF
TRBD1	TRBJ1-3	TRBV7-2	many	TGTGCCAGCAGCTCGGACAGGGCTGGAAACACCATATATTTT	CASSSDRAGNTIYF
NA	TRBJ2-5	TRBV20-1	NA	TGCAGTGCTAGAGATCCGGAAGAGACCCAGTACTTC	CSARDPEETQYF
TRBD1	TRBJ1-5	TRBV29-1	few	TGCAGCGCCCGGGACAGGGGTAGCAATCAGCCCCAGCATTTT	CSARDRGSNQPQHF
NA	TRBJ1-1	TRBV5-1	NA	TGCGCCAGCAGCCTTTTAGAGGGGAACACTGAAGCTTTCTTT	CASSLLEGNTEAFF
NA	TRBJ2-3	TRBV5-1	few	TGCGCCAGCAGCTTGGTTGGGTCAGATACGCAGTATTTT	CASSLVGSDTQYF